This T cell receptor (beta chain) was captured in a study of T cells in Graves' hyperthyroidism and ophthalmopathy. About the research overall: Initial diagnosis, before any treatment, was when peripheral blood was collected. General observations from the study: A 13 V-J signature model discriminated ophthalmopathy versus stable hyperthyroidism. Ophthalmopathy was identified by the model a median about seven months ahead of onset.

TCR beta CDR3 regions were amplified from RNA. When the TCR CDR3 underwent first-round RT-PCR, the HTBI primer set was used. TCRdb re-called the multiplex PCR reads with MiXCR, one entry per CDR3 protein. The sample includes hundreds of thousands of distinct CDR3 sequences, roughly 15% of them seen just once. Pregnant or lactating patients were excluded, as were those with uncontrolled infection or other autoimmune disease. V lost 5 bases to trimming and J lost 4 bases; unmatched junction nucleotides: 5. This CDR3 has 16 amino acids. Per germline, CDR1 SGHVS and CDR2 FQNEAQ. Details on this clonotype: Its cognate antigen is unknown.

The sequenced material came from blood. The chain links TRBV7-8 to TRBJ2-3; 14 positions match TRBD2. The receptor was derived from a man aged 18 to 35 with Graves' ophthalmopathy. The CDR3 DNA reads TGTGCCAGCAGCCCCGGGACTAGCGGGAGCGCAGATACGCAGTATTTT. This codes for CASSPGTSGSADTQYF.